Presented here are 29 T cell receptor beta chains from one specimen sequenced in a study of cytomegalovirus exposure and HLA in healthy donors. Sequenced by immunoSEQ multiplex PCR; TCRdb stores in-frame clones only, minus some. The repertoire has about 130,000 clones, 80% to 90% of them found once; the top ten carry about 6.4%. Sequenced: PBMCs. These receptors all stem from a woman younger than 45 in good health and CMV-seropositive.

The genes are TRBV5-4 and TRBJ1-2, with a weak D call TRBD1 (5 bases). CDR1 is SGHNT and CDR2 is YYREEE in the germline V gene (reference sequence). The CDR3 is 14 residues long. V lost 5 bases, J lost 1 base, and 12 bases lay in between. The CDR3 region has the DNA TGTGCCAGCAGACTACCCGGGGGTAACTATGGCTACACCTTC. Translated, it gives CASRLPGGNYGYTF.

The chain recombines TRBV15 with TRBJ1-5; D perhaps matches TRBD1 (5 bases). Trimming took 1 base from V and 0 from J, leaving 10 bases between them. From germline, CDR1 is LNHNV and CDR2 YYDKDF (reference sequence). This CDR3 is 16 amino acids long. In DNA, the CDR3 is TGTGCCACCAGCAGAGGGGCAGGGAATAGCAATCAGCCCCAGCATTTT. It yields the protein CATSRGAGNSNQPQHF. The variable domain in full, completed from reference TRBV15 and TRBJ1-5, reads DAMVIQNPRYQVTQFGKPVTLSCSQTLNHNVMYWYQQKSSQAPKLLFHYYDKDFNNEADTPDNFQSRRPNTSFCFLDIRSPGLGDTAMYLCATSRGAGNSNQPQHFGDGTRLSIL.

The CDR3 nucleotides read TGCGCCAGCAGTGAGCAGGGGACCGGGGAGCTGTTTTTT. As protein: CASSEQGTGELFF. This rearrangement joins TRBV5-1 to TRBJ2-2; perhaps TRBD1 as D (6 bases). Deletions cut 5 bases from V and 5 bases from J, with 10 bases between. Germline V CDR1 and CDR2: SGHRS, YFSETQ. CDR3 length: 13 residues.

J is TRBJ2-4 and V is TRBV28, with D uncertain. The CDR3 is 13 residues long. Trimming took 1 base from V and 3 from J, leaving 4 bases between them. Germline V gene lookup returns CDR1 MDHEN and CDR2 SYDVKM. In DNA, the CDR3 is TGTGCCAGCAGTTTATCGGGCAAAAACATTCAGTACTTC. Protein sequence: CASSLSGKNIQYF.

This clone was recorded only once. The chain couples TRBV19 to TRBJ2-7; 8 bases align to TRBD2. The CDR3 loop spans 15 amino acids. Looked up from germline, CDR1 is LNHDA and CDR2 is SQIVND (reference sequence). V lost 5 bases to trimming and J lost 2 bases; unmatched junction nucleotides: 8. The CDR3 coding sequence is TGTGCCAGTAGTTCCCTAGCGGGCCGCGCCTACGAGCAGTACTTC. This codes for CASSSLAGRAYEQYF.

CDR3 coding DNA: TGTGCCAGCAGCCTGGGAGGAGGGGCTGGAGGGACCCAGTACTTC. Amino acid sequence: CASSLGGGAGGTQYF. The gene calls are TRBV7-3 and TRBJ2-5; D perhaps matches TRBD2 (6 bases). Germline-derived CDR1 and CDR2 are SGHTA and FQGTGA. V was cut by 5 bases and J by 7 bases, with 20 bases left in between. The CDR3 length is 15 residues.

The chain combines TRBV28 with TRBJ2-7; a possible D gene is TRBD2 (5 bases). This CDR3 region has 18 residues. Germline V lookup: CDR1 MDHEN, CDR2 SYDVKM. With 5 bases removed from V and 0 bases from J, the gap between germline ends came to 23 bases. CDR3 nucleotides: TGTGCCAGCAGTCCCTCGGGGTTTGGTGTCGCCAGCTCCTACGAGCAGTACTTC. Protein sequence: CASSPSGFGVASSYEQYF.

This sequence joins TRBV2 and TRBJ2-5, with D uncertain. Looked up from germline, CDR1 is SNHLY and CDR2 is FYNNEI. The CDR3 is 13 amino acids. V was trimmed by 3 bases and J by 4 bases, leaving 9 bases between them. CDR3 DNA: TGTGCCAGCAGTGAGATCACTCTAGAGACCCAGTACTTC. Its translation: CASSEITLETQYF.

The chain employs TRBV27 and TRBJ2-5, with D possibly matching TRBD1 (5 bases). This CDR3 spans 15 amino acids. V lost 3 bases, J lost 4 bases, and 15 bases lay in between. Germline CDR1 is MNHEY and CDR2 is SMNVEV (reference sequence). CDR3 residues: CASSFSWGTRETQYF. The CDR3 nucleotides read TGTGCCAGCAGTTTTAGTTGGGGCACAAGAGAGACCCAGTACTTC.

This clone was counted at least ten times. The chain is built from TRBV6-6 and TRBJ1-1; the D gene is possibly TRBD1 (5 bases). Trimming cost V 10 bases and J 0 bases, with 12 bases left between them. The germline gives CDR1 MNHNY, CDR2 SVGAGI (reference sequence). This CDR3 spans 13 amino acids. In DNA form, the CDR3 reads TGTGCCACCGGGGGACTTTTGAACACTGAAGCTTTCTTT. Its protein is CATGGLLNTEAFF.

The V call is TRBV4-1, the J call TRBJ2-7, with unresolved D. This CDR3 has 15 residues. The germline V and J ends were trimmed by 1 base and 5 bases, with 15 bases remaining between them. The germline CDR1 and CDR2 sequences are MGHRA and YSYEKL. In nucleotides, the CDR3 is TGCGCCAGCAGCCAAGCCGGTGGGCATATCGACGAGCAGTACTTC. Its protein is CASSQAGGHIDEQYF.

The DNA for the CDR3 is TGTGCCAGCAGCCCCGGACTAGCGAACGAGCAGTACTTC. Encoded protein: CASSPGLANEQYF. The chain employs TRBV13 and TRBJ2-7; 9 bases line up with TRBD2. Germline trimming cut 5 bases from V and 5 bases from J; bases unmatched to any gene: 4. The germline gives CDR1 PRHDT, CDR2 FYEKMQ (reference sequence). The CDR3 is made up of 13 amino acids.

V and J are TRBV2 and TRBJ1-2; D ambiguous. This CDR3 comprises 14 residues. The germline V gene has CDR1 SNHLY and CDR2 FYNNEI. V was pared by 2 bases and J by 0 bases, with 7 bases between. In DNA, the CDR3 is TGTGCCAGCAGTGAACAGTTCCCTAACTATGGCTACACCTTC. Protein: CASSEQFPNYGYTF.

The chain recombines TRBV28 with TRBJ2-7; 8 bases are a match to TRBD2. The CDR3 sequence is 14 residues long. The V and J ends lost 4 bases and 5 bases, in that order; junction bases with no gene match: 7. Germline CDR1 and CDR2: MDHEN and SYDVKM. CDR3 in DNA: TGTGCCAGCAGTTCCCCCCGGGAGGGTGACGAGCAGTACTTC. Translation: CASSSPREGDEQYF. The complete variable domain, with remaining parts taken from reference TRBV28 and TRBJ2-7, reads DVKVTQSSRYLVKRTGEKVFLECVQDMDHENMFWYRQDPGLGLRLIYFSYDVKMKEKGDIPEGYSVSREKKERFSLILESASTNQTSMYLCASSSPREGDEQYFGPGTRLTVT.

This sequence joins TRBV5-1 and TRBJ2-1, with TRBD2 identical over 8 bases. With V trimmed by 4 bases and J by 4 bases, 7 bases remained unmatched. Per the germline V gene, CDR1 is SGHRS and CDR2 is YFSETQ. The CDR3 is made up of 15 amino acids. The CDR3 sequence: CASSLSGGRYNEQFF. The CDR3 DNA is TGCGCCAGCAGCCTGAGCGGGGGTAGGTACAATGAGCAGTTCTTC.

The chain has TRBV7-9 and TRBJ1-1; D not certain. Germline values: CDR1 SEHNR, CDR2 FQNEAQ (reference sequence). V was shortened by 1 base and J by 0 bases, with 6 bases between the two germline ends. The CDR3 spans 14 residues. The CDR3, as DNA: TGTGCCAGCAGCTTAGAATATATGAACACTGAAGCTTTCTTT. Translation gives CASSLEYMNTEAFF.

Written as DNA, the CDR3 is TGTGCCAGCAGTGATAGAGGGGAGGCGGTAGCTGAAGCTTTCTTT. Amino acid sequence: CASSDRGEAVAEAFF. This chain joins TRBV2 and TRBJ1-1; a possible D gene is TRBD1 (5 bases). CDR1 is SNHLY, CDR2 FYNNEI, per germline. This CDR3 is 15 amino acids long. Between the trimmed V and J ends, which lost 3 bases and 6 bases, there was a span of 17 bases.

The chain recombines TRBV7-9 with TRBJ2-5, with 7 nucleotides matching TRBD1. The V segment lost 1 base and the J segment 5 bases; nucleotides outside the gene matches: 7. Germline-derived CDR1 and CDR2 are SEHNR and FQNEAQ (reference sequence). This CDR3 has 15 amino acids. In DNA, the CDR3 is TGTGCCAGCAGCTTAGGAGGGGGCGGTTCCGAGACCCAGTACTTC. Translating it yields CASSLGGGGSETQYF. The whole variable domain, filled in from reference TRBV7-9 and TRBJ2-5, reads DTGVSQNPRHKITKRGQNVTFRCDPISEHNRLYWYRQTLGQGPEFLTYFQNEAQLEKSRLLSDRFSAERPKGSFSTLEIQRTEQGDSAMYLCASSLGGGGSETQYFGPGTRLLVL.

The chain uses TRBV4-1 and TRBJ2-7; no definite D call. The germline V gene has CDR1 MGHRA and CDR2 YSYEKL. V was shortened by 4 bases and J by 2 bases, with 12 bases between the two germline ends. The CDR3 loop spans 14 amino acids. CDR3 region: CASSRTSETYEQYF. For the CDR3, the DNA is TGCGCCAGCAGCCGCACGTCCGAGACCTACGAGCAGTACTTC.

V usage is TRBV14 and J usage is TRBJ2-1; 9 bases line up with TRBD2. Germline loops: CDR1 SGHDN, CDR2 FVKESK. The CDR3 runs 15 residues. V lost 4 bases and J lost 2; bases outside the gene matches: 3. CDR3 sequence: CASSPRTSAYNEQFF. As DNA, the CDR3 is TGTGCCAGCAGCCCCCGGACTAGCGCCTACAATGAGCAGTTCTTC. Full variable domain (missing parts from reference TRBV14 and TRBJ2-1): EAGVTQFPSHSVIEKGQTVTLRCDPISGHDNLYWYRRVMGKEIKFLLHFVKESKQDESGMPNNRFLAERTGGTYSTLKVQPAELEDSGVYFCASSPRTSAYNEQFFGPGTRLTVL.

This sequence joins TRBV10-2 and TRBJ1-2, with a weak D call TRBD1 (6 bases). With 2 bases removed from V and 1 base from J, the gap between germline ends came to 8 bases. CDR3 length: 14 residues. Germline V gene sequence: CDR1 WSHSY, CDR2 SAAADI. In DNA form, the CDR3 reads TGCGCCAGCAGTGAGGACAGGTTTAACTATGGCTACACCTTC. Translation: CASSEDRFNYGYTF.

This chain joins TRBV9 and TRBJ1-5; tentative D call: TRBD1 (6 bases). This CDR3 has 14 residues. The germline gives CDR1 SGDLS, CDR2 YYNGEE. V shed 7 bases and J shed 0 bases, with 11 bases lying between them. The CDR3 bases are TGTGCCAGCGATTCAGGGGATAGCAATCAGCCCCAGCATTTT. Translating it yields CASDSGDSNQPQHF.

The rearrangement links TRBV4-2 to TRBJ1-3; D is ambiguous. This CDR3 comprises 12 residues. CDR1 LGHNA and CDR2 YNFKEQ come from the germline V gene. The V end was cut by 5 bases, the J end by 8 bases, with 10 bases between. CDR3 sequence (DNA): TGTGCCAGCAGCAGCGGTGGGGACACCATATATTTT. Translation: CASSSGGDTIYF.

The rearrangement uses TRBV10-1 and TRBJ2-2; D perhaps matches TRBD1 (6 bases). The V end lost 7 bases, the J end lost 3 bases, and 21 bases lay between the germline ends. The CDR3 covers 17 residues. CDR1 WNHNN and CDR2 SYGVQD come from the germline V gene (reference sequence). The CDR3 DNA sequence: TGCGCCAGCACCCCCCGGAATCCACAGGGACACACCGGGGAGCTGTTTTTT. Amino acid sequence: CASTPRNPQGHTGELFF.

The chain combines TRBV7-2 with TRBJ2-7; 8 nucleotides match TRBD1. J lost 3 bases, V lost 1 base, and 8 bases had no gene match. This CDR3 comprises 16 residues. Germline V gene sequence: CDR1 SGHTA, CDR2 FQGNSA. CDR3 nucleotide sequence: TGTGCCAGCAGCTTAGTAGGTGGACAGGGAAACTACGAGCAGTACTTC. As protein: CASSLVGGQGNYEQYF.

This clone was observed a handful of times. The chain couples TRBV28 to TRBJ1-2; tentative D call: TRBD1 (6 bases). Trimming took off 6 bases at V and 5 bases at J, with 16 bases between the two ends. CDR3 size: 14 residues. Germline-derived CDR1 and CDR2 are MDHEN and SYDVKM. The CDR3 DNA sequence: TGTGCCAGCAGACCCAAGACAGGAACTTATGGCTACACCTTC. It is translated as CASRPKTGTYGYTF.

The chain employs TRBV5-4 and TRBJ1-4; TRBD1 agrees at 7 bases. The germline gives CDR1 SGHNT, CDR2 YYREEE (reference sequence). Trimming cost V 0 bases and J 2 bases; bases outside gene matches: 7. CDR3 length: 17 amino acids. CDR3 sequence: CASSLGGTAGTNEKLFF. CDR3 sequence (DNA): TGTGCCAGCAGCTTGGGAGGGACAGCAGGGACTAATGAAAAACTGTTTTTT.

This chain links TRBV27 with TRBJ2-1; D possibly corresponds to TRBD2 (6 bases). The germline V and J ends were trimmed by 2 bases and 6 bases, with 23 bases remaining between them. Germline assignment: CDR1 MNHEY and CDR2 SMNVEV (reference sequence). The CDR3 runs 18 residues. The CDR3 nucleotides are TGTGCCAGCAGTTTAACAAGTATGTCCGGGAGATCGTTCAATGAGCAGTTCTTC. Encoded protein: CASSLTSMSGRSFNEQFF.

The V and J genes are TRBV6-5 and TRBJ2-1; 11 bases match TRBD2. CDR1 MNHEY and CDR2 SVGAGI come from the germline V gene. The CDR3 covers 16 residues. V shed 2 bases and J 7 bases; nucleotides not matched to a gene: 7. The CDR3 here is CASSYRGTSGLNEQFF. CDR3 sequence (DNA): TGTGCCAGCAGTTACCGGGGGACTAGCGGCCTAAATGAGCAGTTCTTC.